The rows below give T cell receptor beta chains drawn from one sample of a study of regulatory T cells in long-lasting Graves disease. From the multiplex PCR reads, TCRdb called clonotypes with MiXCR, one entry per CDR3 protein. Here the sample spans about 310,000 distinct CDR3 sequences, more than 20% being singletons. The sequencing used peripheral blood mononuclear cells (PBMCs), collected when the disease was refractory, from a patient treated with antithyroid drugs. These receptor sequences come from a female donor with Graves disease. Both conserved end residues are part of each CDR3. D genes are given only for firm matches. A clone size is listed for some rows: how often the clone was seen (once, few, many), or a class if it is expanded.

clone_size	d_call	v_call	j_call	cdr3_aa	cdr3_nt
many	NA	TRBV7-2	TRBJ2-7	CASSITSYEQYF	TGTGCCAGCAGTATCACTAGCTACGAGCAGTACTTC
NA	NA	TRBV20-1	TRBJ1-5	CSARVRRQVYSNQPQHF	TGCAGTGCTAGAGTTCGGAGACAGGTCTATAGCAATCAGCCCCAGCATTTT
NA	NA	TRBV6-7	TRBJ2-3	CASSQATRITDTQYF	TGTGCCAGCAGTCAGGCGACTAGAATCACAGATACGCAGTATTTT
NA	NA	TRBV14	TRBJ2-7	CASSLQLSGPSYEQYF	TGTGCCAGCAGCCTCCAATTAAGCGGCCCTTCCTACGAGCAGTACTTC
NA	TRBD1	TRBV12-3/TRBV12-4	TRBJ2-5	CASSRTGEGGQETQYF	TGTGCCAGCAGCAGGACAGGGGAGGGAGGGCAAGAGACCCAGTACTTC
NA	NA	TRBV9	TRBJ1-2	CASSLRAYANYGYTF	TGTGCCAGCAGCTTACGGGCGTACGCTAACTATGGCTACACCTTC
NA	NA	TRBV15	TRBJ1-3	CATSPRQMGNTIYF	TGTGCCACCAGTCCAAGGCAGATGGGAAACACCATATATTTT
many	NA	TRBV5-6	TRBJ1-1	CASSLGVRAAFF	TGTGCCAGCAGCTTGGGTGTCAGGGCGGCCTTCTTT
many	TRBD1	TRBV10-3	TRBJ2-7	CAIRQGQEAYEQYF	TGTGCCATCAGACAAGGACAGGAGGCCTACGAGCAGTACTTC
few	NA	TRBV10-3	TRBJ2-2	CAISGFQTASGELFF	TGTGCCATCAGTGGTTTTCAGACGGCTAGCGGGGAGCTGTTTTTT
NA	NA	TRBV12-3/TRBV12-4	TRBJ2-3	CASSPRADTQYF	TGTGCCAGCAGCCCCCGGGCAGATACGCAGTATTTT
many	NA	TRBV6-2/TRBV6-3	TRBJ1-1	CASPPDSPNTEAFF	TGTGCCAGCCCCCCGGACAGTCCGAACACTGAAGCTTTCTTT
many	NA	TRBV6-2/TRBV6-3	TRBJ2-7	CASSYVEGGYEQYF	TGTGCCAGCAGTTACGTGGAGGGAGGCTACGAGCAGTACTTC
many	NA	TRBV28	TRBJ1-1	CASSLPGWDTEAFF	TGTGCCAGCAGCCTGCCGGGATGGGACACTGAAGCTTTCTTT
many	NA	TRBV12-3/TRBV12-4	TRBJ2-5	CASSFTGETQYF	TGTGCCAGCAGTTTTACTGGCGAAACCCAGTACTTC
NA	NA	TRBV3-1	TRBJ2-7	CASSQDYSEQYF	TGTGCCAGCAGCCAAGATTACAGCGAGCAGTACTTC
few	NA	TRBV20-1	TRBJ1-6	CSASAGDNSPLHF	TGCAGTGCTAGTGCGGGGGATAATTCACCCCTCCACTTT
many	NA	TRBV10-3	TRBJ2-7	CAISPSRPPAEQYF	TGTGCCATCTCCCCCTCAAGGCCGCCAGCCGAGCAGTACTTC
NA	TRBD1	TRBV5-6	TRBJ1-6	CASSFRDRGTPLHF	TGTGCCAGCAGCTTCCGGGACAGGGGTACCCCCCTCCACTTT
many	NA	TRBV3-1	TRBJ2-5	CASSLWAETQYF	TGTGCCAGCAGCCTCTGGGCGGAGACCCAGTACTTC